The rows below give T cell receptor beta chains drawn from one sample of a study of cytomegalovirus exposure and HLA in healthy donors. Measured with immunoSEQ multiplex PCR; TCRdb has only the in-frame clones, and not every one. Of some 140,000 clones in the sample, roughly nine tenths were seen once. The sequenced sample consisted of PBMCs. The receptors come from a man aged 18-30 years in good health and CMV-seronegative. CDR3s include the opening cysteine and the closing phenylalanine or tryptophan. A D gene is named only where the DNA matches it firmly. Not all rows give a size; the values are once, few, many and, for expanded clones, a class.

V	size	J	D	CDR3	DNA
TRBV4-3	.	TRBJ2-7	TRBD2	CASSQDSSGRYEQYF	TGCGCCAGCAGCCAAGACAGTAGCGGGAGATACGAGCAGTACTTC
TRBV19	.	TRBJ2-3	TRBD2	CASSIKGGLGTDTQYF	TGTGCCAGTAGTATAAAGGGAGGGCTCGGCACAGATACGCAGTATTTT
TRBV6-5	few	TRBJ1-1	.	CASTSRGNTEAFF	TGTGCCAGCACTTCCAGAGGGAACACTGAAGCTTTCTTT
TRBV30	few	TRBJ2-1	TRBD1	CAWKDRVYRNEQFF	TGTGCCTGGAAAGACAGGGTATATCGGAATGAGCAGTTCTTC
TRBV28	.	TRBJ2-2	TRBD2	CASSLLGLAGGPRSGELFF	TGTGCCAGCAGTTTATTAGGACTAGCGGGAGGGCCTAGGTCCGGGGAGCTGTTTTTT
TRBV6-4	.	TRBJ1-1	.	CASSESGNTEAFF	TGTGCCAGCAGTGAATCAGGGAACACTGAAGCTTTCTTT
TRBV2	few	TRBJ1-2	TRBD1	CASSGDRVRDSGYTF	TGTGCCAGCAGTGGTGACAGGGTCAGGGACTCTGGCTACACCTTC
TRBV2	.	TRBJ2-7	.	CASSERDITYEQYF	TGTGCCAGCAGTGAAAGGGACATTACCTACGAGCAGTACTTC
TRBV19	.	TRBJ1-4	TRBD1	CASGTGTSREKLFF	TGTGCCAGTGGGACAGGAACCAGTCGCGAAAAACTGTTTTTT
TRBV18	.	TRBJ1-5	.	CASSPSGNQPQHF	TGTGCCAGCTCACCATCAGGGAATCAGCCCCAGCATTTT
TRBV19	.	TRBJ2-7	.	CASSIETASHEQYF	TGTGCCAGTAGTATAGAGACTGCCTCTCACGAGCAGTACTTC
TRBV6-5	few	TRBJ2-7	TRBD1	CASRNPGQGRYEQYF	TGTGCCAGCCGCAATCCGGGACAGGGGCGCTACGAGCAGTACTTC
TRBV18	few	TRBJ2-7	.	CASSPETLSYEQYF	TGTGCCAGCTCACCCGAGACATTGTCCTACGAGCAGTACTTC
TRBV7-8	.	TRBJ2-7	TRBD1	CASSSQGQGSYEQYF	TGTGCCAGCAGCTCCCAAGGACAGGGTTCCTACGAGCAGTACTTC
TRBV13	.	TRBJ2-7	.	CASTAYREQGGYEQYF	TGTGCCAGCACCGCCTACCGCGAACAGGGGGGGTACGAGCAGTACTTC
TRBV25-1	few	TRBJ2-7	TRBD1	CASARIGTGDYEQYF	TGTGCCAGCGCACGGATCGGGACAGGAGACTACGAGCAGTACTTC
TRBV27	.	TRBJ1-4	.	CASSLSWTDPNEKLFF	TGTGCCAGCAGTTTATCTTGGACAGACCCTAATGAAAAACTGTTTTTT
TRBV27	.	TRBJ2-2	.	CASSQSGAGELFF	TGTGCCAGCAGTCAATCAGGCGCCGGGGAGCTGTTTTTT
TRBV28	.	TRBJ2-7	TRBD2	CASSAALAGEKYEQYF	TGTGCCAGCAGTGCCGCTCTAGCGGGAGAAAAGTACGAGCAGTACTTC